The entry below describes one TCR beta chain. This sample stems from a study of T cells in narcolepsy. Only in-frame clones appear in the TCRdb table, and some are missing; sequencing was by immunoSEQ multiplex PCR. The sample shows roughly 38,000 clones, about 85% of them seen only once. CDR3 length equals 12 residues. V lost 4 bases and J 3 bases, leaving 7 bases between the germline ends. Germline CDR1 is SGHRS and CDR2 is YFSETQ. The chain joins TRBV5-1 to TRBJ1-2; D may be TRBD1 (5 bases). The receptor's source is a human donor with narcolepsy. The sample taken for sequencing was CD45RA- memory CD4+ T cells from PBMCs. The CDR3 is CASSTGHYGYTF. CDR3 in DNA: TGCGCCAGCAGCACGGGGCACTATGGCTACACCTTC.